The 17 T cell receptor beta chains presented below share a single source sample, sequenced in a study of radiation and T cells in renal cell carcinoma. Time point here: baseline pretreatment blood. Treatment denoted: 15 Gy SBRT to primary tumor, nephrectomy 4 weeks later. Measured with immunoSEQ multiplex PCR; TCRdb has only the in-frame clones, and not every one. In the table there are 100,000 to 150,000 clones, around 80% of which are singletons. The source material was blood, sampled from a patient whose treatment included radiotherapy and nephrectomy. The receptors were sampled from a woman aged 55 to 70 with renal cell carcinoma.

This clone was recorded a few times. The rearrangement links TRBV9 to TRBJ2-7; D possibly corresponds to TRBD1 (5 bases). The CDR3 extends over 17 amino acids. V gave up 3 bases and J gave up 1 base, with 20 bases separating them. The germline V gene encodes CDR1 SGDLS and CDR2 YYNGEE. CDR3: CASSDPYQGPSSYEQYF. The CDR3, as DNA: TGTGCCAGCAGCGACCCCTACCAGGGCCCCTCGTCCTACGAGCAGTACTTC.

The J gene is TRBJ1-1, the V gene TRBV9, with 9 bases identical to TRBD1. This CDR3 has 16 amino acids. The J segment lost 5 bases and the V segment lost 2 bases, leaving 10 bases of the junction unmatched. Germline V gives CDR1 SGDLS, CDR2 YYNGEE. The CDR3, as DNA: TGTGCCAGCAGCGTTTATACAGGGGGCGCCGGAACTGAAGCTTTCTTT. As protein: CASSVYTGGAGTEAFF.

This clone appeared once. The rearrangement uses TRBV6-1 and TRBJ2-1, with D perhaps TRBD1 (5 bases). The V gene lost 2 bases and the J gene lost 8 bases, with 10 bases spanning the gap. Per the germline V gene, CDR1 is MNHNS and CDR2 is SASEGT. This CDR3 is built from 13 residues. In nucleotides, the CDR3 is TGTGCCAGCAGTGAAACCAGGGAACATGAGCAGTTCTTC. Translation gives CASSETREHEQFF.

The chain recombines TRBV9 with TRBJ2-5; 8 bases are a match to TRBD2. V lost 0 bases, J lost 1 base, and 2 bases stayed unmatched. Per the germline V gene, CDR1 is SGDLS and CDR2 is YYNGEE. The CDR3 runs 15 residues. DNA of the CDR3: TGTGCCAGCAGCGTAGATGCGGGGGGCCAAGAGACCCAGTACTTC. This gives the protein CASSVDAGGQETQYF.

The CDR3: CAWSVSYSYEQYF. The CDR3 DNA sequence: TGTGCCTGGAGTGTAAGTTACTCCTACGAGCAGTACTTC. The V gene is TRBV30, the J gene TRBJ2-7; the D is unclear. CDR1 is GTSNPN and CDR2 is SVGIG in the germline V gene (reference sequence). This CDR3 spans 13 amino acids. The ends were cut back, 0 bases at V and 0 bases at J, with 6 bases in the middle.

The gene calls are TRBV7-3 and TRBJ2-5; perhaps TRBD2 as D (6 bases). From germline, CDR1 is SGHTA and CDR2 FQGTGA. Trimming cost V 2 bases and J 4 bases, with 8 bases left between them. CDR3 length: 13 residues. DNA for the CDR3: TGTGCCAGCAGCTTAGGAGGGAGAGAGACCCAGTACTTC. It is translated as CASSLGGRETQYF.

In this sample, this clone turned up once. The V call is TRBV27, the J call TRBJ2-6, with D possibly being TRBD2 (6 bases). With 8 bases removed from V and 4 bases from J, the gap between germline ends came to 27 bases. CDR3 length: 19 residues. Germline V CDR1 and CDR2: MNHEY, SMNVEV (reference sequence). CDR3 sequence: CASGFSFGSVAVGANVLTF. CDR3 DNA: TGTGCCAGCGGCTTTAGTTTCGGGAGCGTCGCGGTCGGGGCCAACGTCCTGACTTTC.

The genes are TRBV9 and TRBJ1-4; D might be TRBD1 (6 bases). Germline V gene data show CDR1 as SGDLS and CDR2 as YYNGEE. The CDR3 runs 16 residues. Deletions cut 4 bases from V and 2 bases from J, with 15 bases between. CDR3 DNA sequence: TGTGCCAGCAGCCCCAGGGGTGGGGGGACTAATGAAAAACTGTTTTTT. Translation: CASSPRGGGTNEKLFF.

The J gene is TRBJ1-2, the V gene TRBV7-2, with TRBD1 matching 9 bases. This CDR3 is 16 amino acids long. V was pared by 5 bases and J by 4 bases, with 11 bases of the junction left unmatched. Germline V CDR1 and CDR2: SGHTA, FQGNSA. The CDR3 DNA follows: TGTGCCAGCAGCCCGCTGGGACAGGGTCTCCGCTATGGCTACACCTTC. As protein: CASSPLGQGLRYGYTF.

This chain connects TRBV30 to TRBJ2-6; TRBD2 might be the D (6 bases). Trimming cost V 5 bases and J 0 bases, with 8 bases left between them. Per the germline V gene, CDR1 is GTSNPN and CDR2 is SVGIG (reference sequence). The CDR3 is 14 residues long. The DNA for the CDR3 is TGTGCCTGGTACGGGGGCTCTGGGGCCAACGTCCTGACTTTC. Protein: CAWYGGSGANVLTF. The whole variable domain, filled in from reference TRBV30 and TRBJ2-6, reads SQTIHQWPATLVQPVGSPLSLECTVEGTSNPNLYWYRQAAGRGLQLLFYSVGIGQISSEVPQNLSASRPQDRQFILSSKKLLLSDSGFYLCAWYGGSGANVLTFGAGSRLTVL.

The CDR3 here is CASSPSGGAREQYF. Written as DNA, the CDR3 is TGTGCCAGCAGTCCGAGCGGGGGGGCGAGAGAGCAGTACTTC. The gene calls are TRBV2 and TRBJ2-7; 10 bases agree with TRBD2. The junction had 8 bases not matched to a gene; V was cut back by 5 bases and J by 7 bases. The germline V gene encodes CDR1 SNHLY and CDR2 FYNNEI. The CDR3 totals 14 residues.

The chain combines TRBV27 with TRBJ2-6, with D possibly TRBD1 on 5 matching bases. This CDR3 is built from 16 residues. Germline V gene lookup returns CDR1 MNHEY and CDR2 SMNVEV (reference sequence). V gave up 6 bases and J gave up 2 bases, with 14 bases separating them. The CDR3 region is CASSHSKGPGANVLTF. CDR3 coding DNA: TGTGCCAGCAGCCACTCTAAGGGGCCTGGGGCCAACGTCCTGACTTTC.

The chain uses TRBV6-1 and TRBJ2-5; D remains unclear. Per the germline V gene, CDR1 is MNHNS and CDR2 is SASEGT. V was trimmed by 0 bases and J by 5 bases, leaving 4 bases between them. The CDR3 consists of 12 residues. For the CDR3, the DNA is TGTGCCAGCAGTGAAGCAGGGGAGACCCAGTACTTC. This codes for CASSEAGETQYF.

The genes are TRBV28 and TRBJ2-7; D unresolved. This CDR3 spans 12 amino acids. The V end lost 7 bases, the J end lost 8 bases, and 15 bases lay between the germline ends. Germline V CDR1 and CDR2: MDHEN, SYDVKM. CDR3 region: CASNKDPGKQYF. CDR3 sequence (DNA): TGTGCCAGCAACAAGGACCCGGGCAAGCAGTACTTC.

The chain employs TRBV6-6 and TRBJ2-7; D is tentatively TRBD1 or TRBD2 (7 bases each). Germline CDR1 reads MNHNY; CDR2 reads SVGAGI (reference sequence). The CDR3 sequence is 14 residues long. V lost 7 bases, J lost 2 bases, and 15 bases lay in between. CDR3 loop: CASTDQGGAYEQYF. DNA of the CDR3: TGTGCCAGCACCGACCAGGGGGGGGCCTACGAGCAGTACTTC.

The chain links TRBV4-1 to TRBJ1-6, with D possibly TRBD1 on 6 matching bases. Trimming removed 1 base from V and 8 bases from J, with 9 bases in between. Germline lookup yields CDR1 MGHRA and CDR2 YSYEKL. The CDR3 extends over 14 amino acids. CDR3 nucleotide sequence: TGCGCCAGCAGCCAAGTCGGACAGCATTCACCCCTCCACTTT. This codes for CASSQVGQHSPLHF.

The chain is built from TRBV19 and TRBJ1-1, with 7 bases aligning to TRBD1. The CDR3 has 15 amino acids. In germline, CDR1 is LNHDA, CDR2 SQIVND (reference sequence). With 5 bases clipped from V and 4 bases from J, the junction kept 10 bases outside the gene matches. The CDR3 coding sequence is TGTGCCAGTAGTCCACGGAGACAGGGACCCACTGAAGCTTTCTTT. Its translation: CASSPRRQGPTEAFF. Drawing the rest from reference TRBV19 and TRBJ1-1, the complete variable domain is DGGITQSPKYLFRKEGQNVTLSCEQNLNHDAMYWYRQDPGQGLRLIYYSQIVNDFQKGDIAEGYSVSREKKESFPLTVTSAQKNPTAFYLCASSPRRQGPTEAFFGQGTRLTVV.